This T cell receptor beta chain was recorded in a study of blood T cell repertoires in COVID-19. Looked up from germline, CDR1 is LNHDA and CDR2 is SQIVND (reference sequence). This CDR3 is 14 amino acids long. V was clipped by 8 bases and J by 4 bases; unmatched bases: 8. Repertoires were generated with immunoSEQ multiplex PCR, while TCRdb's copy carries only in-frame clones and drops some. The sample has about 210,000 clones; roughly 88% are singletons. The chain has TRBV19 and TRBJ1-5; 7 nucleotides match TRBD1. The sequenced sample consisted of peripheral blood. The clonotype originates from a man between 18 and 29 years old with active or convalescent COVID-19. As DNA, the CDR3 is TGTGCCAGTGGGGACAGCCTCTCTAATCAGCCCCAGCATTTT. The encoded protein is CASGDSLSNQPQHF.